Presented here are 26 T cell receptor beta chains from one specimen sequenced in a study of cytomegalovirus exposure and HLA in healthy donors. A multiplex PCR was run with 60 Vbeta primers and 13 Jbeta primers. Profiled with immunoSEQ multiplex PCR; TCRdb holds only in-frame clones, not every one. Among under 95,000 clones, about three quarters were seen once, and the ten largest hold roughly 4.8%. The sequenced material came from PBMCs. The receptors originated from a man younger than 45 in good health and CMV-seropositive.

V usage is TRBV30 and J usage is TRBJ2-7, with 10 nucleotides matching TRBD2. The V and J ends lost 0 bases and 6 bases, in that order; junction bases with no gene match: 5. Germline assignment: CDR1 GTSNPN and CDR2 SVGIG (reference sequence). The CDR3 is made up of 14 amino acids. DNA of the CDR3: TGTGCCTGGAGTGTTCTAGCGGGAGCATCCGAGCAGTACTTC. Protein sequence: CAWSVLAGASEQYF.

A word on this clone: The junction departs from germline at one end; a sequencing error may be responsible. The chain uses TRBV4-2 and TRBJ2-5, with D possibly matching TRBD2 (5 bases). The CDR3 spans 16 residues. CDR1 and CDR2 from the germline V gene are LGHNA and YNFKEQ. CDR3 in amino acids: CVSSQEVAATTETQYF. The DNA for the CDR3 is TGTGTCAGCAGCCAAGAAGTGGCCGCGACTACGGAGACCCAGTACTTC.

J is TRBJ1-3 and V is TRBV5-1; possible D gene TRBD1, 5 bases. There are 19 residues in the CDR3. Trimming shortened V by 2 bases and J by 0 bases, and 21 bases separated the two germline ends. Germline CDR1 reads SGHRS; CDR2 reads YFSETQ. CDR3 nucleotides: TGCGCCAGCAGCTTCACCGCCGACGGGGGACCCAGCTCTGGAAACACCATATATTTT. It encodes CASSFTADGGPSSGNTIYF. The variable domain in full, completed from reference TRBV5-1 and TRBJ1-3, reads KAGVTQTPRYLIKTRGQQVTLSCSPISGHRSVSWYQQTPGQGLQFLFEYFSETQRNKGNFPGRFSGRQFSNSRSEMNVSTLELGDSALYLCASSFTADGGPSSGNTIYFGEGSWLTVV.

The J gene is TRBJ2-7, the V gene TRBV28; the match to TRBD2 covers 8 bases. From germline, CDR1 is MDHEN and CDR2 SYDVKM. The CDR3 sequence is 13 residues long. Trimming cost V 6 bases and J 2 bases; bases outside gene matches: 3. CDR3 sequence reads: CASRRAGAYEQYF. CDR3 bases: TGTGCCAGCAGAAGAGCGGGAGCCTACGAGCAGTACTTC.

This clone was seen a handful of times. The chain employs TRBV4-2 and TRBJ1-5; D is ambiguous. The CDR3 extends over 13 amino acids. V shed 0 bases and J shed 7 bases, with 7 bases lying between them. Germline CDR1 reads LGHNA; CDR2 reads YNFKEQ. The CDR3 DNA sequence: TGTGCCAGCAGCCAAGAACGGGAACAGCCCCAGCATTTT. As protein: CASSQEREQPQHF.

The rearrangement uses TRBV4-1 and TRBJ2-2; D gene ambiguous. This CDR3 comprises 15 residues. V lost 3 bases and J 0 bases, leaving 8 bases between the germline ends. Germline V gene sequence: CDR1 MGHRA, CDR2 YSYEKL. The CDR3 region is CASSHVGSNTGELFF. CDR3 bases: TGCGCCAGCAGCCATGTGGGCTCGAACACCGGGGAGCTGTTTTTT.

The J gene is TRBJ1-2, the V gene TRBV9, with 7 bases matching TRBD1. J gave up 3 bases and V 4 bases, and 6 bases lay outside the gene matches. Germline V gene lookup returns CDR1 SGDLS and CDR2 YYNGEE. The CDR3 spans 14 residues. CDR3 DNA: TGTGCCAGCAGCCCTGGACAGGTTTACTATGGCTACACCTTC. Translated: CASSPGQVYYGYTF.

This clone has more than one count but fewer than ten. The chain joins TRBV2 to TRBJ2-4; D is perhaps TRBD1 (5 bases). V lost 2 bases to trimming and J lost 9 bases, with 11 bases between them. This CDR3 contains 13 residues. The germline CDR1 and CDR2 sequences are SNHLY and FYNNEI. The CDR3 bases are TGTGCCAGCAGTGAAAGCAGGGATGGCATTCAGTACTTC. This sequence encodes CASSESRDGIQYF.

There are a few counts of this clone. The J gene is TRBJ2-1, the V gene TRBV7-9; D gene uncertain. The V end was cut by 1 base, the J end by 1 base, with 8 bases between. CDR3 size: 15 residues. Germline loops: CDR1 SEHNR, CDR2 FQNEAQ (reference sequence). Here the CDR3 reads CASSLVGLSYNEQFF. The CDR3 DNA follows: TGTGCCAGCAGCTTAGTTGGCTTATCCTACAATGAGCAGTTCTTC. Based on the CDR3 plus reference TRBV7-9 and TRBJ2-1, the full variable domain is DTGVSQNPRHKITKRGQNVTFRCDPISEHNRLYWYRQTLGQGPEFLTYFQNEAQLEKSRLLSDRFSAERPKGSFSTLEIQRTEQGDSAMYLCASSLVGLSYNEQFFGPGTRLTVL.

The rearrangement joins TRBV5-1 to TRBJ2-7; 7 bases map to TRBD1. Germline CDR1 and CDR2: SGHRS and YFSETQ. This CDR3 has 16 amino acids. Unmatched junction bases numbered 8, after V lost 0 bases and J lost 2 bases. The CDR3 is CASSLEETGTPYEQYF. In DNA, the CDR3 is TGCGCCAGCAGCTTGGAAGAGACAGGGACCCCCTACGAGCAGTACTTC.

The chain recombines TRBV18 with TRBJ1-1, with 9 bases matching TRBD1. The ends lost 6 bases at V and 3 bases at J; junction bases unmatched: 8. There are 15 residues in the CDR3. CDR1 KGHSH and CDR2 LQKENI come from the germline V gene. The CDR3 DNA sequence: TGTGCCAGCTCCGACCAGGGACAGGGATACACTGAAGCTTTCTTT. Its protein product is CASSDQGQGYTEAFF.

This clone has only one observation. The rearrangement links TRBV28 to TRBJ2-5; possibly TRBD1 for D (6 bases). The CDR3 totals 12 residues. Deletions cut 8 bases from V and 2 bases from J, with 9 bases between. Germline CDR1 and CDR2: MDHEN and SYDVKM. CDR3 sequence: CASGGRQETQYF. The CDR3 coding sequence is TGTGCCAGCGGGGGCAGGCAAGAGACCCAGTACTTC.

The rearrangement links TRBV30 to TRBJ2-7; TRBD1 matches 7 bases. The CDR3 is made up of 14 amino acids. The junction had 7 bases not matched to a gene; V was cut back by 0 bases and J by 5 bases. Germline V CDR1 and CDR2: GTSNPN, SVGIG (reference sequence). The CDR3 loop reads CAWSVTRQGDEQYF. The CDR3 DNA reads as TGTGCCTGGAGTGTAACGAGACAGGGCGACGAGCAGTACTTC.

The sample holds one count of this clone. In the same sample, other DNA sequences code for this CDR3. The chain couples TRBV6-5 to TRBJ2-7; maybe TRBD1 (5 bases). CDR3 length: 16 residues. Germline CDR1 is MNHEY and CDR2 is SVGAGI. Deletions cut 4 bases from V and 5 bases from J, with 21 bases between. In DNA form, the CDR3 reads TGTGCCAGCAGTTTACGTCCAGGGTTTGGGTGGGACGAGCAGTACTTC. This translates into CASSLRPGFGWDEQYF.

V usage is TRBV6-5 and J usage is TRBJ2-7; 7 nucleotides match TRBD2. The CDR3 contains 14 residues. The trim removed 6 bases at V and 0 bases at J, leaving 5 bases unmatched. Germline CDR1 reads MNHEY; CDR2 reads SVGAGI. DNA of the CDR3: TGTGCCAGCAGCTTAGCGGGCCCCTCCTACGAGCAGTACTTC. Encoded protein: CASSLAGPSYEQYF.

The chain combines TRBV2 with TRBJ2-7, with TRBD1 matching 7 bases. In germline, CDR1 is SNHLY, CDR2 FYNNEI. The CDR3 length is 12 residues. V lost 5 bases to trimming and J lost 4 bases; unmatched junction nucleotides: 2. CDR3 coding DNA: TGTGCCAGCAGTCGGGACAGTTACGAGCAGTACTTC. The encoded protein is CASSRDSYEQYF.

The chain joins TRBV5-1 to TRBJ1-5; D is possibly TRBD1 (6 bases). Germline-derived CDR1 and CDR2 are SGHRS and YFSETQ. The CDR3 sequence is 15 residues long. V was trimmed by 4 bases and J by 5 bases, leaving 16 bases between them. CDR3 DNA: TGCGCCAGCAGCCCCGGGGCAGGGGAGTATCAGCCCCAGCATTTT. It is translated as CASSPGAGEYQPQHF.

The chain employs TRBV2 and TRBJ2-2; 7 bases fit TRBD2. CDR1 SNHLY and CDR2 FYNNEI come from the germline V gene. V lost 7 bases and J lost 4; bases outside the gene matches: 3. The CDR3 has 13 residues. For the CDR3, the DNA is TGTGCCAGCAACGGGAGGCCCACCGGGGAGCTGTTTTTT. Translation: CASNGRPTGELFF.

The chain links TRBV7-9 to TRBJ1-1, with a possible D match to TRBD1 (6 bases). Trimming removed 5 bases at V and 1 base at J, with 14 bases between. The germline gives CDR1 SEHNR, CDR2 FQNEAQ (reference sequence). This CDR3 is built from 15 residues. CDR3 coding DNA: TGTGCCAGCAGCCCCCCCCCGACAGGGAACACTGAAGCTTTCTTT. It is translated as CASSPPPTGNTEAFF.

The chain joins TRBV7-2 to TRBJ1-1; the match to TRBD1 covers 9 bases. Germline trimming cut 5 bases from V and 7 bases from J; bases unmatched to any gene: 11. From germline, CDR1 is SGHTA and CDR2 FQGNSA. The CDR3 spans 15 residues. The chain's CDR3 is CASSQGQGTTSEAFF. The DNA for the CDR3 is TGTGCCAGCAGCCAAGGACAGGGGACGACAAGTGAAGCTTTCTTT.

This clone appeared once. The CDR3 bases are TGTGCCAGCAGCGTAGACGGCCTGAGGTCGACAGGCTCCTACAATGAGCAGTTCTTC. Amino acid sequence: CASSVDGLRSTGSYNEQFF. The V and J genes are TRBV9 and TRBJ2-1; TRBD1 is a possible D gene (6 bases). The ends were cut back, 0 bases at V and 0 bases at J, with 19 bases in the middle. The germline V gene has CDR1 SGDLS and CDR2 YYNGEE. The CDR3 covers 19 residues. Based on the CDR3 plus reference TRBV9 and TRBJ2-1, the full variable domain is DSGVTQTPKHLITATGQRVTLRCSPRSGDLSVYWYQQSLDQGLQFLIQYYNGEERAKGNILERFSAQQFPDLHSELNLSSLELGDSALYFCASSVDGLRSTGSYNEQFFGPGTRLTVL.

The CDR3 region is CASSPDGGGYEQYF. The CDR3 nucleotides are TGTGCCAGCAGCCCGGACGGGGGAGGGTACGAGCAGTACTTC. The chain joins TRBV9 to TRBJ2-7, with 7 nucleotides matching TRBD2. This CDR3 has 14 amino acids. Germline assignment: CDR1 SGDLS and CDR2 YYNGEE. V lost 4 bases to trimming and J lost 4 bases; unmatched junction nucleotides: 8.

CDR3 DNA: TGTGCCAGCTCACCCCCGGGGAACACCGGGGAGCTGTTTTTT. This encodes CASSPPGNTGELFF. This chain links TRBV18 with TRBJ2-2; unclear D gene. The CDR3 totals 14 residues. Germline CDR1 and CDR2: KGHSH and LQKENI. Trimming took 3 bases from V and 1 from J, leaving 6 bases between them.

The chain joins TRBV6-5 to TRBJ2-2; the D gene is possibly TRBD1 (6 bases). This CDR3 is built from 14 residues. V lost 2 bases, J lost 7 bases, and 11 bases lay in between. Germline V gene sequence: CDR1 MNHEY, CDR2 SVGAGI. DNA for the CDR3: TGTGCCAGCAGTTACAACAGGGAAATCGGGGAGCTGTTTTTT. This translates into CASSYNREIGELFF.

V usage is TRBV2 and J usage is TRBJ2-7; TRBD1 aligns across 7 bases. The CDR3 extends over 13 amino acids. The junction had 3 bases not matched to a gene; V was cut back by 2 bases and J by 5 bases. The germline V gene has CDR1 SNHLY and CDR2 FYNNEI. The CDR3 region has the DNA TGTGCCAGCAGTGAAACAGGGGCCCACGAGCAGTACGTC. It encodes CASSETGAHEQYV.

CDR3 region: CASSPDISYEQYF. The CDR3 coding sequence is TGTGCCAGCAGCCCGGACATTTCCTACGAGCAGTACTTC. The V gene is TRBV7-9, the J gene TRBJ2-7, with a weak D call TRBD1 (5 bases). The V end lost 5 bases, the J end lost 1 base, and 9 bases lay between the germline ends. The CDR3 is 13 residues long. Germline CDR1 reads SEHNR; CDR2 reads FQNEAQ (reference sequence).